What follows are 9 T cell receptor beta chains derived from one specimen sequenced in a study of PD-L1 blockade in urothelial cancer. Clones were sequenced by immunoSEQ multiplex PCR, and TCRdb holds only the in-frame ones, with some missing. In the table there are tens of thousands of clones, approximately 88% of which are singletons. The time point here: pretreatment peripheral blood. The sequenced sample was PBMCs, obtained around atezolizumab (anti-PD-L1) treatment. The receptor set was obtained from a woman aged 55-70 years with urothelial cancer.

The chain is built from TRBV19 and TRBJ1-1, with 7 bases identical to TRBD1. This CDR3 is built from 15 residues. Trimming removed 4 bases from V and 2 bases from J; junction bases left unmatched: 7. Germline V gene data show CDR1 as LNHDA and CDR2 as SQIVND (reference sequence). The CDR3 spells CASSTRGQANTEAFF. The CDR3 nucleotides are TGTGCCAGTAGTACCAGAGGACAGGCCAACACTGAAGCTTTCTTT.

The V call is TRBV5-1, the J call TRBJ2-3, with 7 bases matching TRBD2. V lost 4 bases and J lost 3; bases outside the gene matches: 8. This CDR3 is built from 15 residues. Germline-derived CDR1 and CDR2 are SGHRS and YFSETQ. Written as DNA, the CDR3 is TGCGCCAGCAGCGGGGGGGTTCGTTGGACAGATACGCAGTATTTT. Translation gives CASSGGVRWTDTQYF.

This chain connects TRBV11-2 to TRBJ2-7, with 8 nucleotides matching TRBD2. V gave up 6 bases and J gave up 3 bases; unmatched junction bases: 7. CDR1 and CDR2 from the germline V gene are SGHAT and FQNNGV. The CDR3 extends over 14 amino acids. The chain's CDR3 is CASSYGGRIYEQYF. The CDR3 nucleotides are TGTGCCAGCAGTTACGGCGGGAGGATCTACGAGCAGTACTTC.

CDR3 sequence reads: CASSELGGGNTIYF. The CDR3 DNA follows: TGTGCCAGCAGTGAACTTGGAGGTGGAAACACCATATATTTT. The gene calls are TRBV6-1 and TRBJ1-3; D unresolved. Between the trimmed V and J ends, which lost 2 bases and 3 bases, there was a span of 8 bases. Germline V CDR1 and CDR2: MNHNS, SASEGT. The CDR3 loop spans 14 amino acids.

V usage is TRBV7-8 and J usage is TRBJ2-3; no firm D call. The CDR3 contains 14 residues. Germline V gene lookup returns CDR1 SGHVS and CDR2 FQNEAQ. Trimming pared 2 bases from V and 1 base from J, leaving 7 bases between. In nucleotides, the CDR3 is TGTGCCAGCAGCTTAAGGCAGGGCACAGATACGCAGTATTTT. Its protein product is CASSLRQGTDTQYF.

The CDR3 loop reads CASSGYRDSRTDTQYF. CDR3 nucleotides: TGTGCCAGCAGCGGATACCGGGACTCTCGCACAGATACGCAGTATTTT. The J gene is TRBJ2-3, the V gene TRBV9; D may be TRBD2 (6 bases). The germline gives CDR1 SGDLS, CDR2 YYNGEE. The CDR3 loop spans 16 amino acids. V dropped 3 bases and J dropped 1 base, with 15 bases sitting between them.

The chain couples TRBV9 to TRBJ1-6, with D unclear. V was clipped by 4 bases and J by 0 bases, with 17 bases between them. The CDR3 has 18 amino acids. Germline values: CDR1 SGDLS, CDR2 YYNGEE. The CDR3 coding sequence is TGTGCCAGCAGCCCATCAGAGGGCGGCAGCTCCTATAATTCACCCCTCCACTTT. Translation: CASSPSEGGSSYNSPLHF. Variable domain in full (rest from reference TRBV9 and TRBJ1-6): DSGVTQTPKHLITATGQRVTLRCSPRSGDLSVYWYQQSLDQGLQFLIQYYNGEERAKGNILERFSAQQFPDLHSELNLSSLELGDSALYFCASSPSEGGSSYNSPLHFGNGTRLTVT.

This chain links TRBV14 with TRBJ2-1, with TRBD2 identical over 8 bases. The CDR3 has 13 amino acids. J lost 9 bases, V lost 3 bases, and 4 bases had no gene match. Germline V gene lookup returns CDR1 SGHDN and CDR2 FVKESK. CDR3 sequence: CASSQVLAGEQFF. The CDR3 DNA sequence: TGTGCCAGCAGCCAGGTGCTAGCGGGTGAGCAGTTCTTC.

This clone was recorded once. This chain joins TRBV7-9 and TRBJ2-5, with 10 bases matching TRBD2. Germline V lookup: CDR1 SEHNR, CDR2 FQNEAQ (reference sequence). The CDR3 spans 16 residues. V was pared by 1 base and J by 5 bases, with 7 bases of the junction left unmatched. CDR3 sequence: CASSLGAGGPYETQYF. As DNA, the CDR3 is TGTGCCAGCAGCTTAGGAGCGGGAGGGCCCTATGAGACCCAGTACTTC.